These 28 T cell receptor beta chains came from one sample sequenced in a study of blood T cells in healthy people across ages. Sample-barcoded 5' priming and a J-beta primer mix drove a second PCR of about 6 to 12 cycles. TCRdb called the 5' RACE reads again in MiXCR, with one record for every CDR3 protein. The data contain 1.5 million to 2 million distinct CDR3 sequences, around half of them singletons. The sequenced sample consisted of blood. The receptors shown here come from a woman aged 40 to 55 in good health.

This clonotype was seen repeatedly, ten times or more. V is TRBV7-2 and J is TRBJ2-3; D uncertain. The CDR3 is made up of 15 amino acids. The V gene lost 6 bases and the J gene lost 0 bases, with 13 bases spanning the gap. Germline CDR1 is SGHTA and CDR2 is FQGNSA. CDR3 residues: CASRAPGRSTDTQYF. CDR3 DNA sequence: TGTGCCAGCAGGGCCCCGGGCCGTAGCACAGATACGCAGTATTTT.

The chain recombines TRBV6-5 with TRBJ2-6, with a weak D call TRBD1 (5 bases). V lost 0 bases to trimming and J lost 1 base, with 13 bases between them. Germline-derived CDR1 and CDR2 are MNHEY and SVGAGI. This CDR3 spans 18 amino acids. This CDR3 is CASSYSGPWTSGANVLTF. The DNA of the CDR3 is TGTGCCAGCAGTTACTCTGGTCCATGGACATCTGGGGCCAACGTCCTGACTTTC.

The CDR3 sequence: CASSLWGQPPHEQYF. The CDR3 nucleotides are TGTGCCAGCAGCTTATGGGGGCAGCCTCCGCACGAGCAGTACTTC. The chain employs TRBV7-2 and TRBJ2-5; D possibly corresponds to TRBD1 (6 bases). Near its end, the DNA agrees better with TRBJ2-7, so the J call may be wrong. Germline V gene sequence: CDR1 SGHTA, CDR2 FQGNSA. The CDR3 extends over 15 amino acids.

This clonotype was counted ten times or more. V and J are TRBV5-1 and TRBJ2-3; D is tentatively TRBD1 or TRBD2 (5 bases each). Germline V gene lookup returns CDR1 SGHRS and CDR2 YFSETQ. The CDR3 has 12 residues. The ends were cut back, 4 bases at V and 6 bases at J, with 9 bases in the middle. This CDR3 is CASSTEGDTQYF. The CDR3 region has the DNA TGCGCCAGCAGCACCGAGGGGGATACGCAGTATTTT.

Notes on this clonotype: A much larger clone is a single base away; this may be a read error. This chain connects TRBV10-2 to TRBJ2-1; D gene uncertain. V was shortened by 0 bases and J by 0 bases, with 6 bases between the two germline ends. Germline CDR1 and CDR2: WSHSY and SAAADI. The CDR3 has 15 residues. In DNA, the CDR3 is TGCGCCAGCAGTGAGTCGATGGGCTCCTACAATGAGCAGTTCTTC. Its translation: CASSESMGSYNEQFF.

The chain recombines TRBV11-3 with TRBJ2-4; either TRBD1 or TRBD2 may fit D (5 bases each). Germline V gene sequence: CDR1 SGHNT, CDR2 YENEEA. The CDR3 is made up of 14 amino acids. V was cut by 5 bases and J by 5 bases, with 13 bases left in between. The CDR3 sequence is CASSPRTGQNIQYF. CDR3 bases: TGTGCCAGCAGCCCTAGGACGGGGCAAAACATTCAGTACTTC. The full variable domain, in which reference TRBV11-3 and TRBJ2-4 provide the parts outside the CDR3, is EAGVVQSPRYKIIEKKQPVAFWCNPISGHNTLYWYLQNLGQGPELLIRYENEEAVDDSQLPKDRFSAERLKGVDSTLKIQPAELGDSAVYLCASSPRTGQNIQYFGAGTRLSVL.

The chain links TRBV28 to TRBJ2-3, with TRBD1 matching 8 bases. V trimming: 2 bases; J trimming: 3 bases; junction bases outside the gene matches: 7. The CDR3 is made up of 16 amino acids. Germline assignment: CDR1 MDHEN and CDR2 SYDVKM. As DNA, the CDR3 is TGTGCCAGCAGTTTAACAGCAGGGGGCTGGACAGATACGCAGTATTTT. Protein product: CASSLTAGGWTDTQYF.

This clonotype was seen more than once but under ten times. The V call is TRBV28, the J call TRBJ2-2, with unresolved D. Germline CDR1 is MDHEN and CDR2 is SYDVKM. V was cut by 6 bases and J by 6 bases, with 8 bases left in between. The length of the CDR3 is 12 residues. The CDR3: CASRYRPGELFF. The CDR3 DNA reads as TGTGCCAGCAGATACAGACCCGGGGAGCTGTTTTTT.

This clonotype was observed a few times. The V and J genes are TRBV20-1 and TRBJ2-2; no reliable D call. The CDR3 runs 13 residues. Germline V CDR1 and CDR2: DFQATT, SNEGSKA (reference sequence). Trimming cost V 4 bases and J 5 bases, with 11 bases left between them. This chain's CDR3 is CSAITTQTGELFF. In nucleotides, the CDR3 is TGCAGTGCTATCACTACTCAAACCGGGGAGCTGTTTTTT.

This clonotype has more than one count but fewer than ten. V gene TRBV7-2 combines with J gene TRBJ2-6; D perhaps matches TRBD2 (6 bases). The CDR3 sequence is 17 residues long. The V and J ends lost 4 bases and 1 base respectively, with 14 bases between them. Germline V gene data show CDR1 as SGHTA and CDR2 as FQGNSA. This CDR3 is CASSSAQGGSGANVLTF. In DNA form, the CDR3 reads TGTGCCAGCAGCTCCGCGCAGGGAGGATCTGGGGCCAACGTCCTGACTTTC.

This clonotype has a handful of counts. This chain links TRBV7-2 with TRBJ2-5, with a possible D match to TRBD2 (7 bases). The CDR3 contains 16 residues. V gave up 2 bases and J gave up 2 bases, with 15 bases separating them. Germline V CDR1 and CDR2: SGHTA, FQGNSA. CDR3 nucleotides: TGTGCCAGCAGCTTAAGCTGGGGGAGGGGGCAAGAGACCCAGTACTTC. Amino acids: CASSLSWGRGQETQYF.

CDR3 DNA: TGCGCCAGCAGCTCCCAGGCTGCAGGGAATACCCAAGAGACCCAGTACTTC. Amino acids: CASSSQAAGNTQETQYF. This chain joins TRBV5-1 and TRBJ2-7, with TRBD1 as a possible D gene (5 bases). The DNA end is a closer match to TRBJ2-5, so the J assignment may be wrong. Germline CDR1 is SGHRS and CDR2 is YFSETQ. The CDR3 loop spans 17 amino acids.

The CDR3 spells CASSLEWPGGDNEQFF. DNA of the CDR3: TGTGCCAGCAGCTTAGAGTGGCCCGGCGGAGACAATGAGCAGTTCTTC. V and J are TRBV7-8 and TRBJ2-1; D is ambiguous. Germline V gene sequence: CDR1 SGHVS, CDR2 FQNEAQ. V lost 1 base, J lost 5 bases, and 15 bases lay in between. The CDR3 covers 16 residues.

This clonotype was seen repeatedly, ten times or more. The junction and the germline gene differ at one end; a read error may be behind it. The chain employs TRBV9 and TRBJ2-1, with 12 positions matching TRBD2. The CDR3 is 15 residues long. Germline V CDR1 and CDR2: SGDLS, YYNGEE. This chain's CDR3 is CASSASGGAGNEQFF. In nucleotides, the CDR3 is TGCGCCAGCAGCGCTAGCGGGGGGGCCGGAAATGAGCAGTTCTTC.

The J gene is TRBJ1-2, the V gene TRBV20-1; 9 bases line up with TRBD1. Trimming removed 6 bases from V and 5 bases from J; junction bases left unmatched: 7. CDR1 and CDR2 from the germline V gene are DFQATT and SNEGSKA (reference sequence). The CDR3 is 13 residues long. The DNA of the CDR3 is TGCAGTGCCGTACCGGGACAGGGTTATGGCTACACCTTC. This codes for CSAVPGQGYGYTF.

This clonotype was detected only a few times. The rearrangement links TRBV4-2 to TRBJ2-3; D remains unclear. This CDR3 spans 12 amino acids. Germline V lookup: CDR1 LGHNA, CDR2 YNFKEQ. V lost 3 bases and J lost 5, with 6 bases in between. CDR3 sequence (DNA): TGTGCCAGCAGCCAGAACAAAGATACGCAGTATTTT. This sequence encodes CASSQNKDTQYF.

The chain carries TRBV29-1 and TRBJ2-5; D gene uncertain. The V end was cut by 1 base, the J end by 1 base, with 10 bases between. The CDR3 is made up of 14 amino acids. CDR1 and CDR2 from the germline V gene are SQVTM and ANQGSEA. The CDR3 is CSVEGAVLQETQYF. In DNA, the CDR3 is TGCAGCGTTGAAGGGGCAGTCCTCCAAGAGACCCAGTACTTC.

The V gene is TRBV6-5, the J gene TRBJ2-6; 8 nucleotides align to TRBD1. Germline CDR1 MNHEY, CDR2 SVGAGI. J lost 4 bases, V lost 10 bases, and 9 bases had no gene match. There are 15 residues in the CDR3. CDR3 bases: TGTGCCATTGGCAGGGGGCGACCGGGGGCCAACGTCCTGACTTTC. Protein: CAIGRGRPGANVLTF.

In its sample, this clonotype was seen a few times. An end of the junction differs from the germline gene, which may be a read error. This rearrangement joins TRBV9 to TRBJ2-5, with 10 positions matching TRBD2. The CDR3 spans 14 residues. CDR1 is SGDLS, CDR2 YYNGEE, per germline. DNA for the CDR3: TGCGCCAGCAGCGAAAGCGGGGGGGCGAAGACCCAGTACTTC. Its translation is CASSESGGAKTQYF.

The CDR3 region has the DNA TGTGCCAGCAGCCAAGAGGGTGGACTAGCTGGATGGGCCTACGAGCAGTACTTC. Protein product: CASSQEGGLAGWAYEQYF. The chain has TRBV4-2 and TRBJ2-5; TRBD2 matches at 8 bases. The J call is in doubt because the DNA end fits TRBJ2-7 better. Germline-derived CDR1 and CDR2 are LGHNA and YNFKEQ. This CDR3 spans 18 amino acids.

The chain recombines TRBV6-5 with TRBJ2-1, with D perhaps TRBD1 or TRBD2 (5 bases each). From germline, CDR1 is MNHEY and CDR2 SVGAGI. V gave up 8 bases and J gave up 10 bases, with 21 bases separating them. This CDR3 has 14 residues. This chain's CDR3 is CASSGTGHTGEQFF. CDR3 sequence (DNA): TGTGCCAGCTCGGGAACCGGACACACTGGAGAGCAGTTCTTC.

V usage is TRBV27 and J usage is TRBJ2-5; 8 bases map to TRBD2. This CDR3 has 14 amino acids. CDR1 MNHEY and CDR2 SMNVEV come from the germline V gene (reference sequence). With 5 bases clipped from V and 4 bases from J, the junction kept 6 bases outside the gene matches. CDR3: CASSTGLEVETQYF. As DNA, the CDR3 is TGTGCCAGCAGTACGGGACTAGAAGTAGAGACCCAGTACTTC.

There are many counts of this clonotype. The V call is TRBV20-1, the J call TRBJ2-3; D gene unclear. There are 13 residues in the CDR3. V lost 6 bases to trimming and J lost 0 bases, with 10 bases between them. CDR1 and CDR2 from the germline V gene are DFQATT and SNEGSKA (reference sequence). CDR3 nucleotides: TGCAGTGCCAGGCAGCCTAGCACAGATACGCAGTATTTT. It codes for CSARQPSTDTQYF.

In this sample, this clonotype turned up a few times. The rearrangement joins TRBV28 to TRBJ2-6, with no clear D. The germline V and J ends were trimmed by 8 bases and 2 bases, with 13 bases remaining between them. Germline V gene data show CDR1 as MDHEN and CDR2 as SYDVKM. The CDR3 consists of 15 residues. CDR3 coding DNA: TGTGCCAGCCGCCCGGGTTCGGCTGGGGCCAACGTCCTGACTTTC. This translates into CASRPGSAGANVLTF.

As concerns this clonotype: A read error may explain this, as a much larger clone is one base away. This chain uses TRBV2 with TRBJ2-4, with TRBD2 matching 9 bases. The last part of the DNA fits TRBJ2-5 better; the J call may be wrong. The CDR3 totals 13 residues. CDR1 SNHLY and CDR2 FYNNEI come from the germline V gene. CDR3 nucleotide sequence: TGTGCCAGCATTCCAGCGGGGGGAGAGACCCAGTACTTC. Protein product: CASIPAGGETQYF.

The CDR3 protein is CSARGSGGVFRETQYF. CDR3 DNA sequence: TGCAGTGCTAGAGGCTCAGGGGGGGTCTTTAGGGAGACCCAGTACTTC. The chain has TRBV20-1 and TRBJ2-5; D tentatively reads TRBD1 or TRBD2 (7 bases each). Germline values: CDR1 DFQATT, CDR2 SNEGSKA (reference sequence). This CDR3 is built from 16 residues. Trimming pared 1 base from V and 5 bases from J, leaving 20 bases between.

Written as DNA, the CDR3 is TGTGCCAGCAGTTACTCGAAAACAGGGACCGCTGACTATGGCTACACCTTC. It translates to CASSYSKTGTADYGYTF. The V and J genes are TRBV6-6 and TRBJ1-2; D is possibly TRBD1 (6 bases). V was shortened by 0 bases and J by 3 bases, with 17 bases between the two germline ends. CDR1 and CDR2 from the germline V gene are MNHNY and SVGAGI (reference sequence). This CDR3 has 17 amino acids.

V and J are TRBV4-2 and TRBJ1-2; possible D gene TRBD1, 5 bases. V gave up 3 bases and J gave up 6 bases, with 14 bases separating them. Germline lookup yields CDR1 LGHNA and CDR2 YNFKEQ. This CDR3 comprises 14 residues. The CDR3 is CASSQVQGDHGYTF. The CDR3 region has the DNA TGTGCCAGCAGCCAGGTTCAGGGAGACCATGGCTACACCTTC.